This is a list of T cell receptor beta chains from one sample in a study of response to subunit inactivated influenza vaccine. MiXCR, applied by TCRdb to the RT-PCR reads, yields one record per CDR3 protein. The data show over 650,000 distinct CDR3 sequences, with approximately 17% seen just once and approximately 10% held by the top ten. The sequenced sample was PBMCs from blood, obtained more than 4 days after vaccination. These receptor sequences come from a man aged 45-60 years who received an inactivated influenza vaccine. The CDR3 runs from the conserved cysteine through the conserved F or W. Fields, in order: CDR3 protein, CDR3 DNA, clone size, V gene, D gene, CDR3 length, J gene. D genes are given only for firm matches. Expanded clones are given a class, and other clones once, few, many or no size at all.

CDR3: CAISDPGRTDEQYF; DNA: TGTGCCATCAGTGACCCGGGACGAACCGACGAGCAGTACTTC; size: NA; V: TRBV10-3; D: NA; length: 14; J: TRBJ2-7
CDR3: CASSIRGRDGYTF; DNA: TGTGCCAGCAGCATCAGGGGGCGAGATGGCTACACCTTC; size: few; V: TRBV12-3/TRBV12-4; D: TRBD1; length: 13; J: TRBJ1-2
CDR3: CSAYPRDRGATNEKLFF; DNA: TGCAGTGCTTACCCCCGGGACAGGGGTGCAACTAATGAAAAACTGTTTTTT; size: NA; V: TRBV20-1; D: TRBD1; length: 17; J: TRBJ1-4
CDR3: CASITWGGASGELFF; DNA: TGTGCCAGCATCACTTGGGGGGGGGCAAGCGGGGAGCTGTTTTTT; size: NA; V: TRBV12-3/TRBV12-4; D: NA; length: 15; J: TRBJ2-2
CDR3: CSSDSGGAFF; DNA: TGCAGTTCCGACTCAGGGGGAGCTTTCTTT; size: few; V: TRBV29-1; D: TRBD1; length: 10; J: TRBJ1-1
CDR3: CATSDLSGDRSYEQYF; DNA: TGTGCCACCAGTGACTTAAGCGGGGACCGCTCCTACGAGCAGTACTTC; size: few; V: TRBV24-1; D: TRBD2; length: 16; J: TRBJ2-7
CDR3: CASNTGGTYGYTF; DNA: TGTGCCAGCAATACAGGGGGGACCTATGGCTACACCTTC; size: few; V: TRBV6-2/TRBV6-3; D: TRBD1; length: 13; J: TRBJ1-2
CDR3: CSASGTGVNSPPHF; DNA: TGCAGTGCTTCCGGGACAGGGGTTAATTCACCCCCCCACTTT; size: NA; V: TRBV20-1; D: TRBD1; length: 14; J: TRBJ1-6
CDR3: CASSGDRGHTEAFF; DNA: TGTGCCAGCAGCGGGGACAGGGGGCACACTGAAGCTTTCTTT; size: NA; V: TRBV7-2; D: TRBD1; length: 14; J: TRBJ1-1
CDR3: CASSQESTYGYTF; DNA: TGTGCCAGCAGCCAAGAGAGCACCTATGGCTACACCTTC; size: few; V: TRBV4-2; D: NA; length: 13; J: TRBJ1-2
CDR3: CSAVLAVFPGDTQYF; DNA: TGCAGTGCCGTTCTAGCGGTTTTTCCGGGGGATACGCAGTATTTT; size: NA; V: TRBV20-1; D: TRBD2; length: 15; J: TRBJ2-3
CDR3: CASRVLTGVVGYTF; DNA: TGTGCCAGCAGGGTATTGACAGGGGTTGTCGGCTACACCTTC; size: NA; V: TRBV5-6; D: TRBD1; length: 14; J: TRBJ1-2
CDR3: CASSFTARYEQYF; DNA: TGTGCCAGCAGCTTCACTGCCCGCTACGAGCAGTACTTC; size: NA; V: TRBV13; D: NA; length: 13; J: TRBJ2-7
CDR3: CSARVRDRGRSQETQYF; DNA: TGCAGTGCTAGAGTCCGGGACAGGGGCCGGAGCCAAGAGACCCAGTACTTC; size: few; V: TRBV20-1; D: TRBD1; length: 17; J: TRBJ2-5
CDR3: CASSLASGVNEKLFF; DNA: TGTGCCAGCAGTTTAGCGTCAGGGGTCAATGAAAAACTGTTTTTT; size: few; V: TRBV12-3/TRBV12-4; D: NA; length: 15; J: TRBJ1-4
CDR3: CASSLPARLTGTKWYF; DNA: TGCGCCAGCAGCTTACCCGCGAGACTTACAGGGACAAAGTGGTATTTT; size: few; V: TRBV5-1; D: NA; length: 16; J: TRBJ2-3